These T cell receptor beta chains were read from a single sample in a study of T-cell reconstitution after alpha-beta-depleted transplantation in children. TCRdb processed the PCR reads anew with MiXCR; each CDR3 protein has one entry. This sample has fewer than 400,000 distinct CDR3 sequences; approximately 23% occur once, and the top ten carry approximately 9.9%. Sequencing used PBMCs, mostly from graft donor cells, obtained 180 days after TCRalphabeta/CD19-depleted stem cell transplant. These receptors were collected from a male patient younger than 18 who had a stem cell transplant for acute lymphoblastic leukemia, so the T cells may come from the graft donor. The CDR3 runs from the conserved cysteine through the conserved F or W. Fields, in order: V gene, clone size, J gene, D gene, CDR3 protein, CDR3 DNA. The D gene is left open where the match is weak. The size entry is marked missing in some rows and otherwise reads once, few, many or a size class.

>TRBV30|NA|TRBJ2-1|TRBD1
CAWRGGDRGSNEQFF
TGTGCCTGGAGGGGTGGGGACAGGGGCAGCAATGAGCAGTTCTTC
>TRBV18|NA|TRBJ2-7|TRBD2
CASSPLSGAPYEQYF
TGTGCCAGCTCACCACTAAGCGGGGCGCCCTACGAGCAGTACTTC
>TRBV12-3/TRBV12-4|NA|TRBJ2-4|NA
CASSLAGWAYGIQYF
TGTGCCAGCAGTTTAGCAGGCTGGGCCTACGGCATTCAGTACTTC
>TRBV29-1|NA|TRBJ2-1|NA
CSVGRAALSSYNEQFF
TGCAGCGTTGGTCGGGCAGCTCTGAGCTCCTACAATGAGCAGTTCTTC
>TRBV6-1|NA|TRBJ2-1|TRBD2
CASRRGTSSNNEQFF
TGTGCCAGCAGAAGAGGGACTAGTAGTAACAATGAGCAGTTCTTC
>TRBV10-2|few|TRBJ2-1|NA
CASSVDRKSYNEQFF
TGCGCCAGCAGTGTTGACAGGAAATCCTACAATGAGCAGTTCTTC
>TRBV19|NA|TRBJ1-1|NA
CASSMGYTGAANTEAFF
TGTGCCAGTAGTATGGGATATACCGGGGCCGCGAACACTGAAGCTTTCTTT
>TRBV13|NA|TRBJ2-2|NA
CASARRPDTGELFF
TGTGCCAGCGCTCGCCGTCCGGACACCGGGGAGCTGTTTTTT
>TRBV5-1|few|TRBJ1-4|NA
CASSWGRGREKKLFF
TGCGCCAGCAGCTGGGGGAGGGGCCGGGAGAAAAAACTGTTTTTT
>TRBV27|NA|TRBJ1-1|TRBD1
CASSFGTENTEAFF
TGTGCCAGCAGTTTCGGGACAGAGAACACTGAAGCTTTCTTT
>TRBV6-1|NA|TRBJ1-2|NA
CASTRRGYSQYGYTF
TGTGCCAGCACTCGAAGGGGATACTCCCAATATGGCTACACCTTC
>TRBV10-3|NA|TRBJ2-1|TRBD2
CAILRAGLNDEQFF
TGTGCCATTCTTCGAGCGGGATTAAACGATGAGCAGTTCTTC
>TRBV20-1|few|TRBJ2-7|TRBD1
CSARGGTGVLYEQYF
TGCAGTGCTAGAGGAGGGACAGGAGTATTGTACGAGCAGTACTTC
>TRBV5-1|few|TRBJ1-6|TRBD1
CASSSGQGHSPLHF
TGCGCCAGCAGCTCTGGACAGGGGCATTCACCCCTCCACTTT
>TRBV7-2|NA|TRBJ2-3|NA
CASRFRTIPGTDTQYF
TGTGCCAGCAGATTCCGTACGATCCCTGGCACAGATACGCAGTATTTT
>TRBV20-1|few|TRBJ2-3|NA
CSARDPYGRGDTQYF
TGCAGTGCTAGAGACCCCTACGGTCGGGGAGATACGCAGTATTTT
>TRBV28|NA|TRBJ2-5|NA
CASSLDRHQETQYF
TGTGCCAGCAGTTTAGACAGGCACCAAGAGACCCAGTACTTC
>TRBV16|NA|TRBJ2-3|NA
CASSQWAAGKDTQYF
TGTGCCAGCAGCCAATGGGCGGCAGGAAAGGATACGCAGTATTTT
>TRBV7-9|NA|TRBJ1-2|NA
CASSLWGDYGYTF
TGTGCCAGCAGCTTATGGGGGGACTATGGCTACACCTTC
>TRBV5-1|few|TRBJ2-7|TRBD2
CASSGVSSGISSYEQYF
TGCGCCAGCAGCGGGGTGTCTAGCGGGATCTCTTCCTACGAGCAGTACTTC
>TRBV4-1|few|TRBJ2-7|TRBD2
CASSQVGLAGGFYEQYF
TGCGCCAGCAGCCAAGTCGGACTAGCGGGAGGATTTTACGAGCAGTACTTC
>TRBV7-6|NA|TRBJ2-1|TRBD2
CASSLSPTSGFYNEQFF
TGTGCCAGCAGCTTATCTCCCACTAGCGGATTCTACAATGAGCAGTTCTTC
>TRBV27|few|TRBJ1-5|NA
CASSFAGDNQPQHF
TGTGCCAGCAGTTTTGCGGGGGACAATCAGCCCCAGCATTTT
>TRBV7-2|NA|TRBJ2-2|NA
CASSLGMSAELFF
TGTGCCAGCAGCTTGGGGATGTCCGCCGAGCTGTTTTTT
>TRBV7-8|few|TRBJ1-5|NA
CASSLGRKNQPQHF
TGTGCCAGCAGCCTAGGCAGGAAAAATCAGCCCCAGCATTTT
>TRBV12-3/TRBV12-4|NA|TRBJ1-1|TRBD1
CASSFGQGAGVIMNTEAFF
TGTGCCAGCAGTTTTGGTCAGGGGGCAGGAGTTATCATGAACACTGAAGCTTTCTTT
>TRBV11-3|NA|TRBJ2-5|NA
CASSFGPAQETQYF
TGTGCCAGCAGCTTCGGCCCAGCGCAAGAGACCCAGTACTTC
>TRBV12-3/TRBV12-4|few|TRBJ1-2|NA
CASSRGSGYTF
TGTGCCAGCAGCAGGGGCTCTGGCTACACCTTC
>TRBV12-3/TRBV12-4|few|TRBJ2-1|NA
CASSPTGLRDEQFF
TGTGCCAGCAGTCCTACGGGATTAAGGGATGAGCAGTTCTTC
>TRBV6-1|NA|TRBJ2-1|NA
CASSVDRYNEQFF
TGTGCCAGCAGTGTAGACAGGTACAATGAGCAGTTCTTC
>TRBV7-9|once|TRBJ2-1|NA
CAIRWANEQFF
TGTGCCATACGGTGGGCCAATGAGCAGTTCTTC